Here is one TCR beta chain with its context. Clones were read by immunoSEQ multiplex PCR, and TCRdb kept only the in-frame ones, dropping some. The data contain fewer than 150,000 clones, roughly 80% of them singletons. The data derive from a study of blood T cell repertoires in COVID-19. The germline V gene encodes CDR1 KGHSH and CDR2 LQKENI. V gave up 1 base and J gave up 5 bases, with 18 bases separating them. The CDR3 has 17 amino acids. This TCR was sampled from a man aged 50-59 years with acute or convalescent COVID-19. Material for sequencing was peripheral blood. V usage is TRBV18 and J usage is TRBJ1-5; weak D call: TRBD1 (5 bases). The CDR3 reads CASSPRFLAGSHQPQHF. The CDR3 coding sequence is TGTGCCAGCTCACCACGGTTTTTGGCAGGGTCCCATCAGCCCCAGCATTTT.